Listed below are T cell receptor beta chains from one sample, sequenced in a study of PD-1 blockade in classical Hodgkin lymphoma. Some clones are missing from TCRdb's copy, which holds only in-frame ones; the method was immunoSEQ multiplex PCR. The sample contains around 7,500 clones, roughly 86% of which appear only once. The sample consisted of CD8+ T cells from blood, taken at baseline. These receptors originate from a human donor with classical Hodgkin lymphoma. Both conserved end residues are part of each CDR3. D genes are given only for firm matches. Size tells how often a clone was seen (once, few, many) or the class of an expanded clone, and some rows leave it out.

clone_size,d_call,j_call,v_call,cdr3_nt,cdr3_aa
.,TRBD2,TRBJ2-7,TRBV28,TGTGCCAGCAGGGGACTAGCGGGAGTCCCCTACGAGCAGTACTTC,CASRGLAGVPYEQYF
.,TRBD1,TRBJ2-3,TRBV9,TGTGCCAGCAGCGAGTGGGACAGTATCCCTCCTAGAAGCACAGATACGCAGTATTTT,CASSEWDSIPPRSTDTQYF
.,.,TRBJ2-5,TRBV6-5,TGTGCCAGCAGTTTGGCCGGCGAGACCCAGTACTTC,CASSLAGETQYF
.,.,TRBJ2-1,TRBV27,TGTGCCAGCAGTTTATCAGGGTCCTACAATGAGCAGTTCTTC,CASSLSGSYNEQFF
.,.,TRBJ2-1,TRBV19,TGTGCCAGTAGCCCACCGGACAGCGGCTACAATGAGCAGTTCTTC,CASSPPDSGYNEQFF
.,.,TRBJ2-2,TRBV5-1,TGCGCCAGCAGCTTGGGCCGAGCGGGGGAGCTGTTTTTT,CASSLGRAGELFF
.,.,TRBJ1-1,TRBV7-9,TGTGCCACCCGTTCAATGAACACTGAAGCTTTCTTT,CATRSMNTEAFF
once,.,TRBJ1-1,TRBV11-2,TGTGCCAGCAGCTTAAAGGGGACTGAAGCTTTCTTT,CASSLKGTEAFF
.,TRBD1,TRBJ1-2,TRBV10-3,TGTGCCATCAGTGACGTTAACAGGGGGGACCACTATGGCTACACCTTC,CAISDVNRGDHYGYTF
.,.,TRBJ1-1,TRBV5-1,TGCGCCAGCAGCTTGGTTACCGGGAACACTGAAGCTTTCTTT,CASSLVTGNTEAFF
once,TRBD2,TRBJ2-1,TRBV6-4,TGTGCCAGCAGTCCCGGGACTAGCGGGAGGGCCTACAATGAGCAGTTCTTC,CASSPGTSGRAYNEQFF